Sequencing of this T cell receptor beta chain was carried out in a study of blood T cell repertoires in COVID-19. Whole-study context: Sources were T cells, B-cell-depleted T cells, or PBMCs; the material itself was cDNA or gDNA.

Assay used: immunoSEQ multiplex PCR; TCRdb lists only in-frame clones, some missing. Seen here are 350,000 or so clones, 70% to 90% observed once, and the top ten hold 1.6%. V was clipped by 2 bases and J by 1 base; unmatched bases: 6. CDR3 length equals 16 residues. Germline V gene sequence: CDR1 MGHRA, CDR2 YSYEKL. The TCR originated in a woman aged 25 to 39 with COVID-19, enrolled during active disease. The sequencing sample was made of peripheral blood. The chain has TRBV4-1 and TRBJ1-1; 8 bases fit TRBD1. The CDR3 reads CASSQNRDRRNTEAFF. In DNA, the CDR3 is TGCGCCAGCAGCCAAAACCGGGACAGGAGGAACACTGAAGCTTTCTTT.